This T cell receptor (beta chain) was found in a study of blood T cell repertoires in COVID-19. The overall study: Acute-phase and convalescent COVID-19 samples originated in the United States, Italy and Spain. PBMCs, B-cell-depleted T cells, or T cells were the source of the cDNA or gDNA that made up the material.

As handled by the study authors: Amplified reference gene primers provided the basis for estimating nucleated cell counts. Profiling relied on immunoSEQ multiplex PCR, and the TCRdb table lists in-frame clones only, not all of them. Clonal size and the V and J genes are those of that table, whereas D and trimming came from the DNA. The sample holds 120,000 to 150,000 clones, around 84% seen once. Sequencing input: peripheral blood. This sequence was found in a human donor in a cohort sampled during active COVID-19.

This CDR3 is CASSFGLAGSVGTDTQYF. The DNA of the CDR3 is TGCGCCAGCAGCTTCGGACTAGCGGGGAGTGTAGGCACAGATACGCAGTATTTT. The chain uses TRBV5-1 and TRBJ2-3; 12 nucleotides line up with TRBD2. The CDR3 runs 18 residues. CDR1 is SGHRS and CDR2 is YFSETQ in the germline V gene. V dropped 2 bases and J dropped 1; count of bases not matched to a gene: 8. Together with reference TRBV5-1 and TRBJ2-3, the CDR3 gives the full variable domain: KAGVTQTPRYLIKTRGQQVTLSCSPISGHRSVSWYQQTPGQGLQFLFEYFSETQRNKGNFPGRFSGRQFSNSRSEMNVSTLELGDSALYLCASSFGLAGSVGTDTQYFGPGTRLTVL.